A selection of T cell receptor beta chains follows, all from one sample in a study of neurological immune-mediated disorders. TCRdb ran MiXCR on the 5' RACE reads and lists one entry per CDR3 protein. This sample has about 48,000 distinct CDR3 sequences, with about 5.6% found just once. The material sequenced was CD4+ T cells from blood. These receptors all come from a woman between 18 and 30 years old with multiple sclerosis. Each CDR3 is given with its conserved first and last residue. The D gene is left open where the match is weak. Size values are once, few and many counts, or a class for expanded clones, and some rows have none.

many,TRBD2,TRBJ2-1,TRBV15,TGTGCCACCAGCAGAGGACGGACTAGCGGGAGCCATGAGCAGTTCTTC,CATSRGRTSGSHEQFF
many,TRBD2,TRBJ2-5,TRBV7-9,TGTGCCAGCAGCAGTGGGAGGCTAGCGGGGGTCTCGTACCAAGAGACCCAGTACTTC,CASSSGRLAGVSYQETQYF
many,TRBD2,TRBJ2-1,TRBV7-8,TGTGCCACCGGAGCTCTAGCGGCGAATGAGCAGTTCTTC,CATGALAANEQFF
many,.,TRBJ2-1,TRBV29-1,TGCAGCGTTGGCGTCTACAATGAGCAGTTCTTC,CSVGVYNEQFF
many,.,TRBJ2-2,TRBV20-1,TGCAGTGCTAGAGATCCGTCGGGGACTACCGGGGAGCTGTTTTTT,CSARDPSGTTGELFF
many,TRBD1,TRBJ1-1,TRBV5-6,TGTGCCAGCAGCCCCCCTGCGACAGGGGACACTGAAGCTTTCTTT,CASSPPATGDTEAFF
many,.,TRBJ1-1,TRBV20-1,TGCAGTGCTAGAGTGAACAGGGAGACTGGTAGTGAAGCTTTCTTT,CSARVNRETGSEAFF
many,.,TRBJ2-1,TRBV20-1,TGCAGTGCTAGAGCGAGATTTCTAGGCAATGAGCAGTTCTTC,CSARARFLGNEQFF
many,TRBD2,TRBJ2-4,TRBV11-2,TGTGCCAGCAGCTTGGGGGGGAACATTCAGTACTTC,CASSLGGNIQYF
many,TRBD1,TRBJ2-1,TRBV5-5,TGTGCCAGCAGCCCGGGACAGGGGAGCTACAATGAGCAGTTCTTC,CASSPGQGSYNEQFF
many,TRBD1,TRBJ1-4,TRBV5-1,TGCGCCAGCGCCCCGGGACAGGGGCCTTTGGTTGAAAAACTGTTTTTT,CASAPGQGPLVEKLFF
many,.,TRBJ1-1,TRBV5-1,TGCGCCAGCAGCTCCCGGCCCCTAACCATGAACACTGAAGCTTTCTTT,CASSSRPLTMNTEAFF
many,.,TRBJ1-4,TRBV19,TGTGCCAGTAGTATCAGGAGGGAGATGGATGAAAAACTGTTTTTT,CASSIRREMDEKLFF
few,.,TRBJ1-3,TRBV12-3/TRBV12-4,TGTGCCAGCGGCGGGGTACAGAGAAACACCATATATTTT,CASGGVQRNTIYF
many,TRBD1,TRBJ1-1,TRBV5-4,TGTGCCAGCAGCTTCGCGGACAGGGGGAACGAAGCTTTCTTT,CASSFADRGNEAFF
many,TRBD1,TRBJ1-2,TRBV6-2/TRBV6-3,TGTGCCAGCAGTTTTTTCATAGGACAGGGCTCTGGCTACACCTTC,CASSFFIGQGSGYTF
many,TRBD2,TRBJ2-5,TRBV20-1,TGCAGTGCTTCACTAGCGGGAGGATGGAGCAAAGAGACCCAGTACTTC,CSASLAGGWSKETQYF
few,.,TRBJ2-2,TRBV5-4,TGTGCCAGCAGCTCGAATGGGCAGCCGAACACCGGGGAGCTGTTTTTT,CASSSNGQPNTGELFF
many,.,TRBJ2-1,TRBV7-2,TGTGCCAGCAGCTTAGGTCGGGTTGAGCAGTTCTTC,CASSLGRVEQFF
many,.,TRBJ1-2,TRBV20-1,TGCAGTGCTAGAGATCCGCTCTATGGCTACACCTTC,CSARDPLYGYTF
many,.,TRBJ1-1,TRBV20-1,TGCAGTGCTTGGCCGGGGGGGAACACTGAAGCTTTCTTT,CSAWPGGNTEAFF
many,.,TRBJ2-1,TRBV11-2,TGTGCCAGCAGCTTGTTTAGAGCGGTGGGGTACAATGAGCAGTTCTTC,CASSLFRAVGYNEQFF
many,.,TRBJ1-5,TRBV7-2,TGTGCCAGCAGCTCAGACGGTTATAGCAATCAGCCCCAGCATTTT,CASSSDGYSNQPQHF
.,TRBD2,TRBJ2-3,TRBV4-1,TGCGCCAGCAGCCAACCTAGCGGCGCAGATACGCAGTATTTT,CASSQPSGADTQYF
many,.,TRBJ2-3,TRBV7-2,TGTGCCAGCACCTCGTCGGTGGCGGTGAGCACAGATACGCAGTATTTT,CASTSSVAVSTDTQYF
many,.,TRBJ1-2,TRBV19,TGTGCCAGTAGTACAGGACAGAGACATGGCTACACCTTC,CASSTGQRHGYTF
.,.,TRBJ2-1,TRBV30,TGTGCCTGGAGACCCGGGACCTACAATGAGCAGTTCTTC,CAWRPGTYNEQFF